The sequence of this T cell receptor beta chain was determined in a study of blood T cell repertoires in COVID-19. Study at large: Acute and convalescent COVID-19 samples came from the United States, Italy and Spain. T cells, B-cell-depleted T cells, or PBMCs supplied cDNA or gDNA.

The germline gives CDR1 KGHDR, CDR2 SFDVKD. V lost 4 bases and J lost 4; bases outside the gene matches: 9. This CDR3 comprises 18 residues. Original handling: Reference gene primers were amplified, and this amplification served to estimate nucleated cell counts. Sequencing used immunoSEQ multiplex PCR; TCRdb keeps in-frame clones, though not all of them. The DNA gave D and trimming, while V, J and clone size come from that table. The sample lists about 280,000 clones; over 75% were seen once. The sample comprised peripheral blood. The sequence derives from a human donor in a cohort sampled during active COVID-19. This rearrangement joins TRBV24-1 to TRBJ2-3; 14 nucleotides line up with TRBD2. CDR3 DNA: TGTGCCACCAGTGAGACCGGGACTAGCGGGAGAGGATCAGATACGCAGTATTTT. It encodes CATSETGTSGRGSDTQYF.